Reported below is one TCR beta chain. Per the germline V gene, CDR1 is MNHEY and CDR2 is SVGAGI. CDR3 length: 15 residues. V gave up 5 bases and J gave up 4 bases; unmatched junction bases: 7. The sample originates from a study of blood T cells in healthy people across ages. The use of a sample-barcoded 5' primer and a J-beta primer mix characterized a second PCR of roughly 6 to 12 cycles. TCRdb redid the calling of the 5' RACE reads with MiXCR, one entry per CDR3 protein. The sample has some 640,000 distinct CDR3 sequences, roughly 49% seen once. The clonotype comes from an older woman in good health. This chain joins TRBV6-5 and TRBJ2-2; 7 bases are shared with TRBD1. The sequencing input was blood. The CDR3 sequence is CASSLDRVCTGELFF. For the CDR3, the DNA is TGTGCCAGCAGTCTTGACAGGGTCTGCACCGGGGAGCTGTTTTTT.